Below are 26 T cell receptor beta chains sequenced from a single sample in a study of T cells after yellow fever vaccination. Via MiXCR, TCRdb re-called the 5' RACE reads, giving one row per CDR3 protein. The sample consists of about 50,000 distinct CDR3 sequences, 5.5% to 6% of them appearing once. The sample here was PBMCs, either bulk or a sorted T-cell subset (CD4+, CD8+, memory, or dextramer-sorted; not recorded which), taken on the day of the yellow fever booster vaccination. Source of these receptors: a man between 18 and 29 years old who received the YFV17D yellow fever vaccine.

J is TRBJ2-2 and V is TRBV7-6, with a weak D call TRBD2 (5 bases). In germline, CDR1 is SGHVS, CDR2 FNYEAQ. Trimming left V 1 base short and J 1 base short, with 10 bases between. The CDR3 contains 16 residues. CDR3 sequence (DNA): TGTGCCAGCAGCTTAGTTCCCCGGGAGAACACCGGGGAGCTGTTTTTT. This gives the protein CASSLVPRENTGELFF.

Comments on this clonotype: The junction shows a germline mismatch at one end, possibly a read error. This sequence joins TRBV7-2 and TRBJ2-3; D is uncertain. Germline V gene lookup returns CDR1 SGHTA and CDR2 FQGNSA. The CDR3 covers 11 residues. CDR3 nucleotide sequence: TGTGCCAGCAGCTTACAGCGTACGAAGTATTTT. This codes for CASSLQRTKYF.

This clonotype was seen more than once but under ten times. The gene calls are TRBV5-5 and TRBJ2-7, with no clear D. The V end lost 0 bases, the J end lost 3 bases, and 7 bases lay between the germline ends. CDR1 and CDR2 from the germline V gene are SGHKS and YYEKEE (reference sequence). CDR3 length equals 13 residues. The CDR3 DNA sequence: TGTGCCAGCAGCTTGGAACAGAACTACGAGCAGTACGTC. Residues: CASSLEQNYEQYV.

The sample holds a few counts of this clonotype. V gene TRBV12-3 or TRBV12-4 combines with J gene TRBJ2-2, with D perhaps TRBD1 (6 bases). The CDR3 runs 15 residues. V was pared by 1 base and J by 2 bases, with 8 bases between. CDR3 region: CASSLVQGNTGELFF. For the CDR3, the DNA is TGTGCCAGCAGTTTAGTACAGGGCAACACCGGGGAGCTGTTTTTT.

A few counts support this clonotype. The chain links TRBV7-9 to TRBJ2-5, with D uncertain. The V end was cut by 6 bases, the J end by 2 bases, with 10 bases between. Germline V lookup: CDR1 SEHNR, CDR2 FQNEAQ (reference sequence). The length of the CDR3 is 13 residues. The CDR3 sequence: CASSELQQETQYF. The CDR3 nucleotides read TGTGCCAGCAGTGAATTACAGCAAGAGACCCAGTACTTC.

CDR3 sequence: CASSISGLRETQYF. CDR3 nucleotide sequence: TGTGCCAGTAGTATTTCCGGGTTGAGAGAGACCCAGTACTTC. The V gene is TRBV19, the J gene TRBJ2-5; D is unclear. The germline gives CDR1 LNHDA, CDR2 SQIVND (reference sequence). This CDR3 contains 14 residues. With 3 bases removed from V and 4 bases from J, the gap between germline ends came to 12 bases.

This clonotype was seen many times. The CDR3 loop reads CASSGYPRDTRPNEQFF. For the CDR3, the DNA is TGCGCCAGCAGCGGCTACCCCCGGGACACCAGGCCCAATGAGCAGTTCTTC. The chain links TRBV5-1 to TRBJ2-1; D might be TRBD1 (6 bases). Germline values: CDR1 SGHRS, CDR2 YFSETQ. This CDR3 is built from 17 residues. V gave up 4 bases and J gave up 6 bases, with 23 bases separating them.

This clonotype was observed a few times. The chain is built from TRBV7-2 and TRBJ1-4, with D hard to call. The CDR3 contains 15 residues. Germline V gives CDR1 SGHTA, CDR2 FQGNSA. With 6 bases removed from V and 5 bases from J, the gap between germline ends came to 16 bases. The DNA for the CDR3 is TGTGCCAGCAGTTCTCAGACAAAAACCAATGAAAAACTGTTTTTT. Protein: CASSSQTKTNEKLFF. Full variable domain (outside the CDR3, taken from reference TRBV7-2 and TRBJ1-4): GAGVSQSPSNKVTEKGKDVELRCDPISGHTALYWYRQSLGQGLEFLIYFQGNSAPDKSGLPSDRFSAERTGGSVSTLTIQRTQQEDSAVYLCASSSQTKTNEKLFFGSGTQLSVL.

The CDR3 nucleotides are TGTGCCACCAGTGACCATGTCTCCGGTGGCTACACCTTC. Translated: CATSDHVSGGYTF. This chain connects TRBV24-1 to TRBJ1-2; no firm D call. V lost 4 bases, J lost 7 bases, and 12 bases lay in between. Germline lookup yields CDR1 KGHDR and CDR2 SFDVKD. This CDR3 has 13 residues.

In this sample, this clonotype turned up many times. The gene calls are TRBV5-1 and TRBJ2-5; 7 bases agree with TRBD1. After removal of 0 bases from V and 4 bases from J, the junction contained 6 bases not matched to a gene. CDR3 size: 15 residues. Germline CDR1 SGHRS, CDR2 YFSETQ. The CDR3 is CASSLGQGVRETQYF. The CDR3 DNA reads TGCGCCAGCAGCTTGGGACAGGGAGTGCGAGAGACCCAGTACTTC.

This clonotype was picked up many times. J is TRBJ2-7 and V is TRBV12-3 or TRBV12-4; D unresolved. V gave up 6 bases and J gave up 3 bases, with 15 bases separating them. The CDR3 loop spans 14 amino acids. CDR3 nucleotides: TGTGCCAGCAGCACTTCGAGGCAGATCTACGAGCAGTACTTC. Translated: CASSTSRQIYEQYF.

The sample holds many counts of this clonotype. The V gene is TRBV20-1, the J gene TRBJ1-2; D not resolved. The CDR3 sequence is 13 residues long. Looked up from germline, CDR1 is DFQATT and CDR2 is SNEGSKA (reference sequence). Trimming pared 4 bases from V and 0 bases from J, leaving 9 bases between. The CDR3 DNA reads TGCAGTGCTATCCCAGAGACTAACTATGGCTACACCTTC. Translation gives CSAIPETNYGYTF.

This clonotype was picked up many times. The chain couples TRBV7-2 to TRBJ2-1; 10 nucleotides match TRBD1. Per the germline V gene, CDR1 is SGHTA and CDR2 is FQGNSA. The junction had 6 bases not matched to a gene; V was cut back by 5 bases and J by 2 bases. The CDR3 is 16 amino acids. This chain's CDR3 is CASSLPGQGTYNEQFF. In nucleotides, the CDR3 is TGTGCCAGCAGCCTCCCGGGACAGGGGACCTACAATGAGCAGTTCTTC.

This clonotype was detected ten times or more. The V call is TRBV20-1, the J call TRBJ1-2; D is unclear. The V end lost 6 bases, the J end lost 8 bases, and 10 bases lay between the germline ends. The CDR3 contains 10 residues. CDR1 DFQATT and CDR2 SNEGSKA come from the germline V gene (reference sequence). Written as DNA, the CDR3 is TGCAGTGCGGTCTACGAGGGCTACACCTTC. This translates into CSAVYEGYTF.

The table lists this clonotype with a few counts. V usage is TRBV14 and J usage is TRBJ2-2; 8 positions agree with TRBD2. Trimming at V came to 4 bases and at J to 10 bases, leaving 11 bases not matched to a gene. The germline CDR1 and CDR2 sequences are SGHDN and FVKESK. The CDR3 length is 15 residues. In nucleotides, the CDR3 is TGTGCCAGCAGCCTAAGCGGGGGAGCCCAAACGGAGCTGTTTTTT. Protein sequence: CASSLSGGAQTELFF.

The CDR3 sequence: CASSQDRAGTDETQYF. For the CDR3, the DNA is TGTGCCAGCAGCCAAGATAGGGCAGGAACGGATGAGACCCAGTACTTC. The chain combines TRBV14 with TRBJ2-5, with D unresolved. The CDR3 has 16 amino acids. The V end was cut by 0 bases, the J end by 5 bases, with 16 bases between. Germline CDR1 and CDR2: SGHDN and FVKESK.

The gene calls are TRBV10-2 and TRBJ2-1; D remains unclear. This CDR3 is built from 15 residues. CDR1 is WSHSY, CDR2 SAAADI, per germline. Trimming took 3 bases from V and 3 from J, leaving 12 bases between them. CDR3 DNA: TGCGCCAGCAGTGATCCCTCGGTGGGCTACAATGAGCAGTTCTTC. It codes for CASSDPSVGYNEQFF.

Ten or more counts support this clonotype. This chain links TRBV20-1 with TRBJ2-7, with TRBD1 as a possible D gene (6 bases). The CDR3 is made up of 19 amino acids. Germline CDR1 DFQATT, CDR2 SNEGSKA (reference sequence). V dropped 0 bases and J dropped 0 bases, with 24 bases sitting between them. The CDR3 loop reads CSARDQGTHMTYSSYEQYF. CDR3 coding DNA: TGCAGTGCTAGAGATCAGGGGACCCATATGACCTATAGCTCCTACGAGCAGTACTTC.

Note on this clonotype: The germline gene is not matched at one end of the junction; a read error may be the cause. The rearrangement links TRBV5-1 to TRBJ2-1, with D possibly being TRBD2 (6 bases). Germline V gene data show CDR1 as SGHRS and CDR2 as YFSETQ. The CDR3 length is 15 residues. CDR3 region: CASCLDEPSDNEEFF. Written as DNA, the CDR3 is TGCGCCAGCTGCTTGGACGAGCCTAGCGACAATGAGGAGTTCTTC.

This clonotype has a count of ten or more. The CDR3 loop reads CASSLAGGSSYEQYV. In DNA, the CDR3 is TGTGCCAGCAGCTTAGCGGGGGGCAGCTCCTACGAGCAGTACGTC. The chain recombines TRBV7-2 with TRBJ2-7, with D perhaps being TRBD1 or TRBD2 (6 bases each). The CDR3 is 15 residues long. The V end lost 0 bases, the J end lost 0 bases, and 9 bases lay between the germline ends. Germline lookup yields CDR1 SGHTA and CDR2 FQGNSA.

This clonotype has ten or more counts. The chain has TRBV5-1 and TRBJ2-2; D gene ambiguous. CDR3 size: 15 residues. The V gene's germline CDR1 is SGHRS and CDR2 YFSETQ. V lost 0 bases and J 1 base, leaving 7 bases between the germline ends. CDR3 coding DNA: TGCGCCAGCAGCTTGGTCCTTTTGAACACCGGGGAGCTGTTTTTT. Encoded protein: CASSLVLLNTGELFF. Full variable domain (outside the CDR3, taken from reference TRBV5-1 and TRBJ2-2): KAGVTQTPRYLIKTRGQQVTLSCSPISGHRSVSWYQQTPGQGLQFLFEYFSETQRNKGNFPGRFSGRQFSNSRSEMNVSTLELGDSALYLCASSLVLLNTGELFFGEGSRLTVL.

This clonotype was counted many times. The CDR3 here is CASSLVLMRGTEAFF. CDR3 DNA sequence: TGCGCCAGCAGCTTGGTTCTTATGAGGGGCACTGAAGCTTTCTTT. V usage is TRBV5-1 and J usage is TRBJ1-1; TRBD1 is a possible D gene (5 bases). The ends were cut back, 0 bases at V and 4 bases at J, with 13 bases in the middle. This CDR3 is built from 15 residues. Germline loops: CDR1 SGHRS, CDR2 YFSETQ.

This clonotype has just a few counts. J is TRBJ1-1 and V is TRBV12-3 or TRBV12-4; 7 nucleotides agree with TRBD1. The CDR3 spans 16 residues. J lost 5 bases, V lost 4 bases, and 13 bases had no gene match. The CDR3 spells CASSYRDSRRGTEAFF. The CDR3 coding sequence is TGTGCCAGCAGTTACAGGGACAGCAGACGTGGGACTGAAGCTTTCTTT.

This chain uses TRBV5-1 with TRBJ2-1, with TRBD2 identical over 12 bases. Germline values: CDR1 SGHRS, CDR2 YFSETQ. V gave up 0 bases and J gave up 1 base; unmatched junction bases: 8. This CDR3 has 19 residues. CDR3 protein: CASSLVRLAGVRSYNEQFF. CDR3 coding DNA: TGCGCCAGCAGCTTGGTGAGACTAGCGGGGGTTCGTTCCTACAATGAGCAGTTCTTC.

This clonotype was counted between two and nine times. The genes are TRBV4-1 and TRBJ2-2; no reliable D call. Germline-derived CDR1 and CDR2 are MGHRA and YSYEKL. The V end was cut by 6 bases, the J end by 5 bases, with 16 bases between. This CDR3 is built from 15 residues. CDR3 DNA: TGCGCCAGCAGAGGCGGCGGCCGTGATACCGGGGAGCTGTTTTTT. Protein product: CASRGGGRDTGELFF.

The chain has TRBV10-1 and TRBJ2-6; D gene unclear. The CDR3 contains 15 residues. In germline, CDR1 is WNHNN, CDR2 SYGVQD (reference sequence). V lost 6 bases and J lost 1, with 10 bases in between. The CDR3 region is CASRRLGSGANVLTF. The CDR3 DNA follows: TGCGCCAGCAGGCGCCTAGGGTCTGGGGCCAACGTCCTGACTTTC.